This T cell receptor beta chain was found in a study of cytomegalovirus exposure and HLA in healthy donors (dated by TCRdb to the late 2010s). Regarding the study in general: An earlier analysis of 587 of the donors reported roughly 300 Gb of sequence data and some 100 million unique TCR beta sequences from about 200 million T cells. About 300 gigabases of sequencing data and roughly 90 million unique TCR sequences were included in an early release covering about 620 HLA-typed donors. Of the 300 to 450 genotyped donors, roughly 76% were placed in the genetic ancestry cluster associated with self-reported Caucasian donors. The aim of the study was to test whether cataloging public T cell receptors could identify signatures of past pathogen exposure. The study profiled the T cell repertoires of about 640 subjects by immunosequencing and related them to cytomegalovirus serostatus. Besides the first cohort of more than 650 subjects, a separate validation cohort made up of over a hundred different subjects was used. To predict cytomegalovirus infection status, the study combined high-throughput TCR immunosequencing, statistical association of individual TCRs with disease status, and machine learning. A later analysis re-analyzed previously published TCR beta repertoires from 650 to 800 donors and added high-resolution HLA genotyping to study TCR occurrence patterns. Rather than using new phenotypic data, the later analysis identified candidate immune exposures from TCR beta sequences and from how often those sequences occurred across donors. An earlier analysis of some 500 of the donors applied high-throughput TCR beta sequencing to assess whether each TCR beta V gene segment acted as functional or pseudogenic. Donor age, sex, ethnicity and CMV serostatus were compiled alongside the repertoire data. A later genetic analysis took genome-wide SNP genotypes for about three fifths of the roughly 700 donors and used that subset as a discovery cohort. Every discovery cohort repertoire had been produced on one sequencing platform. HLA typing covered class I and class II loci at four-digit resolution. The number of donors typed differed by locus, with roughly 629-640 for A, B, C, DRB1 and DQB1, approximately 500 for DQA1, 600 to 610 for DPA1, and 400 to 490 for DPB1. A few DR-DQ haplotypes were handled as single units for association and clustering because linkage in the cohort was strong. Among some 400 genotyped donors of the cohort, an average of approximately 240,000 unique TCR beta nucleotide sequences was sequenced per donor, of which approximately 18% were non-productive.

The V and J ends are trimmed by 2 bases and 9 bases, leaving 14 bases between them. Via the germline V gene, CDR1 is MGHRA and CDR2 YSYEKL. The cysteine opens and the phenylalanine closes a CDR3 of 14 amino acids. Only CDR3 DNA is held: 42 bases, read in frame from base 1. Receptor libraries were prepared by the immunoSEQ multiplex PCR assay. The multiplex PCR relied on a mix of 60 forward primers for TCR Vbeta segments and 13 reverse primers for TCR Jbeta segments. The CDR3 region of rearranged TCR beta genes was amplified from genomic DNA by a multiplex PCR assay. The Illumina HiSeq System was used to sequence the amplified TCR beta libraries as 87-base-pair reads. Per the source publication's procedure: A later analysis tallied 70 million to 100 million unique TCR beta chains across the 700 or so repertoires, and about 12 million of those chains were shared by two or more donors. Raw reads were error-corrected and collapsed into unique sequences with a nearest-neighbor algorithm that merged closely related sequences to remove PCR and sequencing errors. V, D and J gene segments were assigned by aligning CDR3 sequences to IMGT reference sequences. For a sequence to be retained, a match of at least six nucleotides was required to both a V gene segment and a J gene segment. Rearrangements were classified as productive when the CDR3 lacked stop codons and remained in frame with V and J, and all other rearrangements were classified as non-productive. CDR3 was defined according to IMGT convention as the region running from the second conserved V-encoded cysteine to the conserved J-encoded phenylalanine. In an earlier analysis of around 600 of the donors, sequences lacking an unambiguous match to a single V gene segment were excluded. In an earlier analysis of approximately 610 of the donors, V segments were called functional above 56.7% productive rearrangements and were called segregating when the between-donor standard deviation exceeded 5%. A statistical classification framework was built to diagnose cytomegalovirus status from the catalog of TCR beta chain sequences. A later analysis assigned V and J genes by comparing TCR nucleotide sequences with IMGT/GENE-DB human TR gene sequences. The TCRdist pipeline was used in a later analysis to assign CDR3 sequences and most-parsimonious VDJ recombination scenarios. A later analysis defined each TCR beta chain by its CDR3 amino acid sequence plus V-gene family, and excluded reads lacking a unique V-gene family. To address suspected cross-contamination and a sequencing artifact, a later analysis removed 592 highly shared, low-generation-probability nucleotide sequences. In a later analysis, a clonal expansion index for each public chain was calculated from normalized within-repertoire ranks of inferred template counts. In a later analysis, generation probabilities were computed with a VDJ recombination model fitted to out-of-frame rearrangements, and the resulting probabilities were checked against IGoR. A later analysis scored TCR-TCR, TCR-HLA and TCR-CMV co-occurrence with hypergeometric tests, applying a repertoire-size bias correction to TCR pairs. To estimate false discovery rates, a later analysis permuted the HLA or CMV assignments 20 times. A later analysis grouped co-occurring TCRs with DBSCAN, adding TCRdist sequence similarity when clustering within HLA-allele-positive subsets. Repertoires with fewer than 30,000 or more than 120,000 public chains, plus five repertoires with anomalous nucleotide sharing, were excluded from co-occurrence clustering. The table was pulled from immuneACCESS by TCRdb, which kept in-frame rearrangements only. Such tables lose some clones; where checked, under half of the loss comes from unresolved V genes, and the rest has no known cause. D and trimming come from the DNA, and the V and J calls and clone size come from that table. Across this sample there are some 180,000 clones, with less than 90% seen only once. The ten top clones hold around 0.21% of the sample.

Points the paper makes about the study in general: When HLA alleles, especially DR and DQ, strongly co-occurred, attributing TCR associations to individual alleles was difficult. HLA typing was unavailable for some donors at each locus, so association tests used only the typed subset. Correlated functional status among segregating V segments might be attributable to linkage disequilibrium, but an unknown experimental factor could not be ruled out. Only TCR beta chains were sequenced in this cohort, and the absence of alpha or paired-chain data limited detectable features. A total of 150 to 200 TCR beta chains were listed by the study as associated with cytomegalovirus. An earlier analysis of approximately 600 of the donors showed that most TCR beta V segments appeared in productive rearrangements either about 87% or about 30% of the time, which broadly matched IMGT annotations. According to a later analysis, TCR association rates differed among HLA loci, with DRB1 alleles showing the most associated TCRs and HLA-C alleles showing the fewest. The presence/absence analyses assumed that sequencing depth was roughly uniform across donors, and that assumption may not be true. Three of the identified cytomegalovirus-associated TCR beta chains were confirmed in vitro to be specific for cytomegalovirus antigens. A group of highly shared sequence variants was considered likely to be a technical artifact of the sequencing pipeline. Cytomegalovirus status was reported to be diagnosed by the classifier with high specificity and sensitivity in both the original and validation cohorts. At a false discovery rate of 0.05, a later analysis linked under 20,000 TCR beta sequences to specific HLA alleles. An association between a missense DCLRE1C variant and V-gene and J-gene trimming of TCR beta chains was found in a later genetic analysis and replicated in an independent cohort. According to a later analysis, parvovirus B19, influenza, CMV and Epstein-Barr virus appeared linked to several top co-occurrence clusters. The authors suggested that the approach could potentially be extended to other disease states and immunological phenotypes. Compared with the 666-donor mean, donors in an Asian-associated ancestry cluster had fewer N-insertions in productive TCRs, according to a later genetic analysis. The earlier analysis of 587 of the donors excluded fewer than 20 rarely observed V segments, including chromosome 9 orphons, because counts were too low. A further reported finding was that TCR beta sequences accurately predicted the HLA-A and HLA-B alleles for most subjects in the first cohort. Compared with equally common non-associated chains, HLA-associated TCR beta chains in a later analysis were more clonally expanded and had lower generation probabilities. Immune exposure information for the cohort was limited to CMV serostatus. Some IMGT-functional V segments, including TRBV6-2 and TRBV6-3, could not be told apart with the 87-base-pair reads, so those segments were excluded. A later analysis found that most CMV-associated TCR beta chains appeared HLA-restricted, with HLA associations seemingly driven largely by CMV exposure. Most TCR sequences were seen in very few donors, while some public TCRs were found in many individuals.

A remark on this clone: What antigen it recognizes has not been identified. Base quality data are lacking; no much larger clone is found one base away.

The cohort comprised around 690 healthy bone marrow donors. Cohort members were all nominally healthy when sampled, although unrecorded immune exposures were likely present. The donor was CMV seronegative and belonged to the group of 352 seronegative cohort members. A peripheral blood sample was collected from each donor, and TCR beta sequencing was performed on peripheral blood mononuclear cells. Genomic DNA was extracted from the blood cell samples with the Qiagen DNeasy Blood Extraction Kit. Sequences were obtained from PBMCs. This receptor was obtained from a girl in the first two years of life in good health and CMV-seronegative. The chain links TRBV4-1 with TRBJ2-1; the D segment could be TRBD2, given 6 matching bases. The DNA is as follows: TGCGCCAGCAGCCAACTAGAGTCGGGAGTTGAGCAGTTCTTC. Translation gives CASSQLESGVEQFF.